This T cell receptor beta chain was profiled in a study of blood T cell repertoires in COVID-19 (dated by TCRdb to the early 2020s). Study-level background: The collaborator samples originated in the United States, Italy and Spain and spanned the acute and convalescent phases of COVID-19. Nearly every sample came with metadata listing a de-identified subject ID, COVID-19 status, age in years and sex. The prospective study material was composed of cDNA or gDNA derived from T cells, B-cell-depleted T cells, or PBMCs. Deeply sampled blood TCRbeta repertoires from subjects exposed to, actively infected with, or recovered from COVID-19 were included in the dataset. The repertoires were released in a freely available public database meant as a resource for research on the immune response to SARS-CoV-2. Samples were obtained from the ongoing ImmuneRACE study (first 160 participants) and from 950 to 1,500 subjects provided by 6 global collaborators. Where available, HLA class I and class II types were taken from metadata supplied by the sample provider and were not determined by assay-based typing. Broad study findings and their caveats: How much clinical and demographic metadata was included differed by source and by participant, and the metadata was provided uncurated.

The CDR3 numbers 16 residues from cysteine through phenylalanine. Only the CDR3 portion is preserved as DNA: 48 bases, with reading frame beginning at the first base. CDR1 and CDR2, looked up from the germline V gene, are KGHSH and LQKENI. Germline trimming amounts to 4 bases on V and 3 bases on J, with 11 as the count of junction bases outside the gene matches. The immunoSEQ Assay, a bias-controlled multiplex PCR, was used to amplify TCRbeta CDR3 regions from genomic DNA. The published analysis was carried out like this. The number of nucleated cells in each sample was estimated from the amplification of reference gene primers within the assay. To quantify the absolute abundance of each unique TCRbeta CDR3 rearrangement, sequence reads were collapsed and filtered. Productive Simpson clonality was computed per sample as the square root of Simpson's diversity index over productive rearrangements. In TCRdb, the immuneACCESS table is reduced to in-frame sequences with V and J assigned. These tables do not hold every clone; where another copy was compared, an unresolved V gene accounts for under half, and the others remain unexplained. The DNA was the basis for D and trimming; V, J and clone size are from that table. The sample contains tens of thousands of clones, around 87% of them found a single time. The leading ten clones occupy about 25% of the sample.

In regard to this clone: Its antigen specificity is not known. Within one base of it there is no much larger clone, and no base qualities were kept.

Each collaborating institution followed its own protocols to collect whole blood in K2EDTA tubes. Collaborator samples were shipped for TCRbeta analysis as frozen whole blood, isolated PBMCs, or DNA extracted from either sample type. The clonotype comes from a man between 60 and 75 years old with active or convalescent COVID-19. The receptor chain draws on TRBV18 and TRBJ2-5, and TRBD2 matches 7 of the central bases. The sequenced sample was peripheral blood. The nucleotide sequence reads as follows: TGTGCCAGCTCACGAACACTTATAGCGGGCAAAGAGACCCAGTACTTC. This gives the protein CASSRTLIAGKETQYF.